Listed here are 27 T cell receptor beta chains from one sample, sequenced in a study of T cells in Graves' hyperthyroidism and ophthalmopathy. Amplified TCR beta CDR3 regions derived from RNA transcripts. A first-round RT-PCR of the TCR CDR3 used the HTBI primer set. Via MiXCR, TCRdb re-called the multiplex PCR reads, giving one row per CDR3 protein. The table includes about 290,000 distinct CDR3 sequences, about an eighth detected once. What was sequenced was blood. All receptors come from a woman aged 25 to 39 with Graves' hyperthyroidism that later progressed to Graves' ophthalmopathy.

This clonotype was seen many times. The J gene is TRBJ2-7, the V gene TRBV5-8; 8 bases line up with TRBD2. The CDR3 is 14 amino acids. J gave up 2 bases and V 1 base, and 2 bases lay outside the gene matches. Germline CDR1 and CDR2: SGHTS and YDEGEE. The CDR3 nucleotides are TGTGCCAGCAGCTTGAGGACTAGCACCTACGAGCAGTACTTC. Its translation is CASSLRTSTYEQYF. Looking up the rest from reference TRBV5-8 and TRBJ2-7 gives the full variable domain: EAGVTQSPTHLIKTRGQQATLRCSPISGHTSVYWYQQALGLGLQFLLWYDEGEERNRGNFPPRFSGRQFPNYSSELNVNALELEDSALYLCASSLRTSTYEQYFGPGTRLTVT.

This clonotype was observed many times. The chain recombines TRBV11-3 with TRBJ2-1, with D possibly matching TRBD2 (5 bases). The germline gives CDR1 SGHNT, CDR2 YENEEA. The CDR3 contains 14 residues. With 5 bases removed from V and 6 bases from J, the gap between germline ends came to 14 bases. Here the CDR3 reads CASSQYEGTNEQFF. CDR3 DNA sequence: TGTGCCAGCAGCCAGTATGAGGGCACCAATGAGCAGTTCTTC.

This clonotype occurred many times. The CDR3 region has the DNA TGCGCCAGCAGCCTCTCGACAGATCTGAACACTGAAGCTTTCTTT. Protein: CASSLSTDLNTEAFF. V is TRBV4-1 and J is TRBJ1-1; D might be TRBD1 (5 bases). From germline, CDR1 is MGHRA and CDR2 YSYEKL. The CDR3 is made up of 15 amino acids. Trimming shortened V by 4 bases and J by 0 bases, and 12 bases separated the two germline ends.

In its sample, this clonotype was seen many times. The CDR3: CASSLAYSGGRAADTQYF. The CDR3 coding sequence is TGTGCCAGCAGCTTAGCCTATTCTGGCGGGAGGGCCGCGGATACGCAGTATTTT. The chain combines TRBV7-2 with TRBJ2-3; 9 bases agree with TRBD2. In germline, CDR1 is SGHTA, CDR2 FQGNSA. Trimming cost V 0 bases and J 6 bases; bases outside gene matches: 13. CDR3 size: 18 residues.

This clonotype was counted many times. The rearrangement joins TRBV10-2 to TRBJ2-7; D gene uncertain. Between the trimmed V and J ends, which lost 5 bases and 0 bases, there was a span of 14 bases. The CDR3 has 15 residues. Germline CDR1 reads WSHSY; CDR2 reads SAAADI. DNA for the CDR3: TGCGCCAGCAGTCCTACAGCGACGAGCTCCTACGAGCAGTACTTC. Its translation: CASSPTATSSYEQYF.

This clonotype was counted ten times or more. This chain joins TRBV4-2 and TRBJ2-5; D is unresolved. Germline CDR1 is LGHNA and CDR2 is YNFKEQ. The length of the CDR3 is 14 residues. The germline V and J ends were trimmed by 0 bases and 5 bases, with 10 bases remaining between them. The CDR3 coding sequence is TGTGCCAGCAGCCAAGAGTCGGCCGGGGAGACCCAGTACTTC. Translated, it gives CASSQESAGETQYF.

This clonotype came up many times. This sequence joins TRBV12-3 or TRBV12-4 and TRBJ2-2; TRBD1 matches 8 bases. V gave up 6 bases and J gave up 7 bases; unmatched junction bases: 7. The CDR3 sequence is 14 residues long. The CDR3 loop is CASRRTGRNGELFF. The CDR3 DNA reads TGTGCCAGCAGACGGACAGGGAGGAACGGGGAGCTGTTTTTT.

This clonotype was detected many times. This chain joins TRBV29-1 and TRBJ1-1; possibly TRBD1 for D (5 bases). The ends were cut back, 5 bases at V and 2 bases at J, with 12 bases in the middle. The germline V gene encodes CDR1 SQVTM and CDR2 ANQGSEA. The CDR3 runs to 13 residues. Here the CDR3 DNA reads TGCAGCGTTCCCGGGACGGCCAACACTGAAGCTTTCTTT. Translation: CSVPGTANTEAFF.

The table lists this clonotype with many counts. The chain combines TRBV6-6 with TRBJ2-2, with no clear D. CDR1 and CDR2 (germline): MNHNY, SVGAGI (reference sequence). Trimming removed 0 bases at V and 2 bases at J, with 16 bases between. The length of the CDR3 is 18 residues. CDR3 region: CASSYSIGYPTNTGELFF. For the CDR3, the DNA is TGTGCCAGCAGTTACTCGATCGGCTATCCGACAAACACCGGGGAGCTGTTTTTT.

This clonotype was counted only a few times. The rearrangement joins TRBV24-1 to TRBJ2-2; the match to TRBD2 covers 7 bases. The V segment lost 0 bases and the J segment 2 bases; nucleotides outside the gene matches: 5. Germline CDR1 reads KGHDR; CDR2 reads SFDVKD. This CDR3 comprises 17 residues. The CDR3 DNA is TGTGCCACCAGTGATTTGCCGGGACTACCCAACACCGGGGAGCTGTTTTTT. Translation gives CATSDLPGLPNTGELFF.

This clonotype was recorded many times. V is TRBV29-1 and J is TRBJ2-1; tentatively, D is TRBD2 (5 bases). Trimming stripped 4 bases from V and 5 bases from J, with 9 bases between. The CDR3 has 12 amino acids. Germline V gives CDR1 SQVTM, CDR2 ANQGSEA. CDR3 sequence: CSVGEYNNEQFF. In nucleotides, the CDR3 is TGCAGCGTTGGGGAGTACAACAATGAGCAGTTCTTC.

The chain is built from TRBV6-9 and TRBJ2-2; 7 bases align to TRBD2. This CDR3 is 15 amino acids long. In germline, CDR1 is MNHGY, CDR2 SVAAGI. With 3 bases clipped from V and 4 bases from J, the junction kept 5 bases outside the gene matches. This CDR3 reads CASSYLRGGTGELFF. The CDR3 bases are TGTGCCAGCAGTTACCTCCGCGGGGGCACCGGGGAGCTGTTTTTT.

At least ten counts were recorded for this clonotype. V and J are TRBV2 and TRBJ2-5; tentatively, D is TRBD1 (5 bases). This CDR3 has 13 residues. The V gene's germline CDR1 is SNHLY and CDR2 FYNNEI. Trimming took 7 bases from V and 4 from J, leaving 13 bases between them. The CDR3 nucleotides are TGTGCCAGCACCGCGACCACAGGAGAGACCCAGTACTTC. It yields the protein CASTATTGETQYF.

The sample holds many counts of this clonotype. The chain has TRBV5-1 and TRBJ1-1; TRBD1 matches at 8 bases. The V segment lost 6 bases and the J segment 11 bases; nucleotides outside the gene matches: 21. Germline assignment: CDR1 SGHRS and CDR2 YFSETQ. This CDR3 is built from 16 residues. The CDR3 region has the DNA TGCGCCAGCACCTCAGATGGAACAGGGGGAGGATATCGGGCTTTCTTT. This codes for CASTSDGTGGGYRAFF.

In its sample, this clonotype was seen a few times. DNA for the CDR3: TGTGCCTGGAGGGCCGGGACAGATTCCGGGGAGCTGTTTTTT. Protein: CAWRAGTDSGELFF. V usage is TRBV30 and J usage is TRBJ2-2, with 7 bases matching TRBD1. This CDR3 has 14 residues. The ends lost 3 bases at V and 6 bases at J; junction bases unmatched: 7. Looked up from germline, CDR1 is GTSNPN and CDR2 is SVGIG (reference sequence).

At least ten counts were recorded for this clonotype. The chain has TRBV13 and TRBJ2-1, with TRBD2 matching 7 bases. This CDR3 region has 15 residues. V dropped 4 bases and J dropped 6; count of bases not matched to a gene: 9. CDR1 and CDR2 from the germline V gene are PRHDT and FYEKMQ (reference sequence). The CDR3 reads CASSSLAGLGNEQFF. CDR3 DNA: TGTGCCAGCAGCTCCTTAGCGGGTCTCGGCAATGAGCAGTTCTTC.

Concerning this clonotype: This may stem from a read error, because a much larger clone lies one nucleotide away. This rearrangement joins TRBV10-3 to TRBJ1-2; 7 positions match TRBD1. V shed 8 bases and J 7 bases; nucleotides not matched to a gene: 10. The CDR3 spans 13 residues. Germline-derived CDR1 and CDR2 are ENHRY and SYGVKD. CDR3 sequence reads: CAIGGGGAGGYTF. The CDR3, as DNA: TGTGCCATCGGTGGAGGGGGCGCGGGTGGCTACACCTTC.

This clonotype was picked up many times. The chain has TRBV20-1 and TRBJ2-7; the D call may be TRBD1 or TRBD2 (5 bases each). From germline, CDR1 is DFQATT and CDR2 SNEGSKA (reference sequence). CDR3 length equals 12 residues. V lost 4 bases and J lost 7, with 14 bases in between. Written as DNA, the CDR3 is TGCAGTGCTAATCCAGGGCGCGGGGAGCAGTACTTC. Its translation: CSANPGRGEQYF.

This clonotype was detected ten times or more. The J gene is TRBJ1-1, the V gene TRBV2; D unclear. This CDR3 has 15 residues. V was shortened by 2 bases and J by 1 base, with 11 bases between the two germline ends. Germline lookup yields CDR1 SNHLY and CDR2 FYNNEI. CDR3 loop: CASSELVLGNTEAFF. The DNA for the CDR3 is TGTGCCAGCAGTGAACTGGTGTTAGGGAACACTGAAGCTTTCTTT.

The sample holds many counts of this clonotype. The CDR3 nucleotides are TGTGCCAGCTCCCAGGGACTAGTCGAAGTCGATGAGCAGTTCTTC. The encoded protein is CASSQGLVEVDEQFF. The J gene is TRBJ2-1, the V gene TRBV6-2 or TRBV6-3; TRBD2 matches at 8 bases. Unmatched junction bases numbered 14, after V lost 8 bases and J lost 8 bases. The CDR3 totals 15 residues. CDR1 is MNHEY and CDR2 is SVGEGT in the germline V gene.

The genes are TRBV20-1 and TRBJ1-3; D uncertain. V lost 0 bases and J lost 5, with 14 bases in between. The length of the CDR3 is 15 residues. CDR1 is DFQATT, CDR2 SNEGSKA, per germline (reference sequence). The CDR3: CSAREDLRARNTIYF. DNA for the CDR3: TGCAGTGCTAGAGAAGACTTACGAGCAAGAAACACCATATATTTT.

This clonotype was seen repeatedly, ten times or more. V is TRBV5-5 and J is TRBJ2-7, with D possibly matching TRBD2 (6 bases). V gave up 1 base and J gave up 0 bases, with 14 bases separating them. The V gene's germline CDR1 is SGHKS and CDR2 YYEKEE (reference sequence). This CDR3 has 16 amino acids. The DNA of the CDR3 is TGTGCCAGCAGCTTGACCGGGACTGGTTTCTCCTACGAGCAGTACTTC. Amino acids: CASSLTGTGFSYEQYF.

This clonotype has at least ten counts. The CDR3 sequence: CSVEASNEQFF. The DNA for the CDR3 is TGCAGCGTTGAGGCGAGCAATGAGCAGTTCTTC. The chain is built from TRBV29-1 and TRBJ2-1; D unclear. CDR1 is SQVTM and CDR2 is ANQGSEA in the germline V gene. The CDR3 runs to 11 residues. Between the trimmed V and J ends, which lost 3 bases and 6 bases, there was a span of 6 bases.

In its sample, this clonotype was seen many times. The chain combines TRBV19 with TRBJ1-2; 8 bases map to TRBD1. The J segment lost 7 bases and the V segment lost 5 bases, leaving 12 bases of the junction unmatched. The germline CDR1 and CDR2 sequences are LNHDA and SQIVND (reference sequence). There are 15 residues in the CDR3. The chain's CDR3 is CASSPPWTGPGGYTF. CDR3 nucleotide sequence: TGTGCCAGTAGTCCGCCCTGGACAGGGCCTGGTGGCTACACCTTC.

This clonotype appeared a few times. The rearrangement uses TRBV20-1 and TRBJ2-5; D is unclear. This CDR3 spans 14 amino acids. Trimming stripped 0 bases from V and 2 bases from J, with 10 bases between. CDR1 DFQATT and CDR2 SNEGSKA come from the germline V gene (reference sequence). DNA of the CDR3: TGCAGTGCTAGAGATTGGATACTTCAAGAGACCCAGTACTTC. Translating it yields CSARDWILQETQYF.

This clonotype was found many times. The chain employs TRBV7-2 and TRBJ2-1, with 9 bases fitting TRBD1. Germline lookup yields CDR1 SGHTA and CDR2 FQGNSA. The CDR3 has 14 residues. V shed 2 bases and J 9 bases; nucleotides not matched to a gene: 5. The CDR3 region is CASSLWDREGEQFF. The DNA for the CDR3 is TGTGCCAGCAGCTTATGGGACAGGGAAGGTGAGCAGTTCTTC.

V and J are TRBV9 and TRBJ2-3; TRBD2 agrees at 10 bases. With 2 bases clipped from V and 5 bases from J, the junction kept 14 bases outside the gene matches. CDR1 and CDR2 from the germline V gene are SGDLS and YYNGEE. The CDR3 is 18 amino acids. Here the CDR3 reads CASSVFPFERGGGDTQYF. In nucleotides, the CDR3 is TGTGCCAGCAGCGTTTTCCCCTTCGAGCGGGGGGGGGGAGATACGCAGTATTTT.